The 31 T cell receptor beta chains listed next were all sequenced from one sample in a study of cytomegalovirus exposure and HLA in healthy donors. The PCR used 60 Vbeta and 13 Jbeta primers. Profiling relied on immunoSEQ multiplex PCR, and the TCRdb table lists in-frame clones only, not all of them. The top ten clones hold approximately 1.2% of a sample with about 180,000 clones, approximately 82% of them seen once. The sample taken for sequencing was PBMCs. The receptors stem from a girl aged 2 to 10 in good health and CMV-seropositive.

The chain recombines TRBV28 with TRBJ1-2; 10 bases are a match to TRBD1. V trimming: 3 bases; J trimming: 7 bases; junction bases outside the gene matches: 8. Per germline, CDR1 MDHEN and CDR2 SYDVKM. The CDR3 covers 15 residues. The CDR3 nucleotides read TGTGCCAGCAGTTTTCGCGGGACAGGGGCGAGTGGCTACACCTTC. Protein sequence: CASSFRGTGASGYTF.

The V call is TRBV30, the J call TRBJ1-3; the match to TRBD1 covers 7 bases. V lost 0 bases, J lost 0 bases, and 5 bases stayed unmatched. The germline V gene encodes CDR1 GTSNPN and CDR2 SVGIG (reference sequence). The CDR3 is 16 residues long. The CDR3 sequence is CAWSVKGGLSGNTIYF. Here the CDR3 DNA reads TGTGCCTGGAGTGTGAAAGGGGGCCTCTCTGGAAACACCATATATTTT.

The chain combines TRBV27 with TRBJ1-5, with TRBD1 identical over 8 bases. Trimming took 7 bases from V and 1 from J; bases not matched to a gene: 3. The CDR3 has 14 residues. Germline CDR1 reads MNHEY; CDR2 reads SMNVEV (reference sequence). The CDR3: CASMTGASNQPQHF. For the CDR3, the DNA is TGTGCCAGCATGACAGGGGCGAGCAATCAGCCCCAGCATTTT.

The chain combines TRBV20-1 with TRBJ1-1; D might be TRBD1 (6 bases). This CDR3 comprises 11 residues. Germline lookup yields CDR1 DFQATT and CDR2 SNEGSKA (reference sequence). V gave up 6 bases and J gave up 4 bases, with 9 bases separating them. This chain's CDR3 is CSAEGGTEAFF. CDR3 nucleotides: TGCAGTGCGGAAGGGGGCACTGAAGCTTTCTTT.

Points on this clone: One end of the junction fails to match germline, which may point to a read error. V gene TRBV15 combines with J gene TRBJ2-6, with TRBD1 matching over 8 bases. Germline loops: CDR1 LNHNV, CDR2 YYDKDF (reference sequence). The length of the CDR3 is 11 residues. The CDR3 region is CATSRDGTGVF. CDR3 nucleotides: TGTGCCACCAGCAGAGATGGGACAGGAGTCTTC.

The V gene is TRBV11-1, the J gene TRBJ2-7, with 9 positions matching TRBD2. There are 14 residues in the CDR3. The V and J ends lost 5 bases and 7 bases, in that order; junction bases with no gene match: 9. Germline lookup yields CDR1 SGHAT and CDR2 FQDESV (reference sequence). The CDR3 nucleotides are TGTGCCAGCAGCCTCCTAGCGGGATCCGGGGAGCAGTACTTC. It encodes CASSLLAGSGEQYF.

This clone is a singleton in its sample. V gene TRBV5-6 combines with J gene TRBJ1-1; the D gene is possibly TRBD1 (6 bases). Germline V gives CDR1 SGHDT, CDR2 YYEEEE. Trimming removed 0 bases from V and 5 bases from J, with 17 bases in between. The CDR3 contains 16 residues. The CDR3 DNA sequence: TGTGCCAGCAGCTTGGGTTCGGGACATAGGAGGACTGAAGCTTTCTTT. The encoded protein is CASSLGSGHRRTEAFF.

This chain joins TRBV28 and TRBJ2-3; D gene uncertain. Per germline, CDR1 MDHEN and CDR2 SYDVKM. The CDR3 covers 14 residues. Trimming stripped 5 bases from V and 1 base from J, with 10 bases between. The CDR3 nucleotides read TGTGCCAGCAGTAATGGGCCGCGCACAGATACGCAGTATTTT. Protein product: CASSNGPRTDTQYF.

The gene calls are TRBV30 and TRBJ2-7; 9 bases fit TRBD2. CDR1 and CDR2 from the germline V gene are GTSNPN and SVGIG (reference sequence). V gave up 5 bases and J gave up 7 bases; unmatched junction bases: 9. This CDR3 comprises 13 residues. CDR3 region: CAWAGGTLVEQYF. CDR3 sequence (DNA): TGTGCCTGGGCGGGAGGGACTCTGGTTGAGCAGTACTTC. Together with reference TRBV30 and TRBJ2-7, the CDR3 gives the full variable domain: SQTIHQWPATLVQPVGSPLSLECTVEGTSNPNLYWYRQAAGRGLQLLFYSVGIGQISSEVPQNLSASRPQDRQFILSSKKLLLSDSGFYLCAWAGGTLVEQYFGPGTRLTVT.

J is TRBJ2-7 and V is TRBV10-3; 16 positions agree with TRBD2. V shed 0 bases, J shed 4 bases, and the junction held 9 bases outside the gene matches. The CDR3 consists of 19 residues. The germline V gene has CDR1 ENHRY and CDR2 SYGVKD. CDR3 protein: CAISESGLAGGPQSYEQYF. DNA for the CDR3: TGTGCCATCAGTGAGTCGGGACTAGCGGGAGGGCCACAATCTTACGAGCAGTACTTC.

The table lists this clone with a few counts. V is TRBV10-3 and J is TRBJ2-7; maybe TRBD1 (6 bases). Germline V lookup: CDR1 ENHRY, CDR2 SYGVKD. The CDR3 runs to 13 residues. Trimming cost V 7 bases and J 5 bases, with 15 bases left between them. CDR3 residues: CAITSGASHEQYF. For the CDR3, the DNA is TGTGCCATCACTTCAGGGGCTTCCCACGAGCAGTACTTC.

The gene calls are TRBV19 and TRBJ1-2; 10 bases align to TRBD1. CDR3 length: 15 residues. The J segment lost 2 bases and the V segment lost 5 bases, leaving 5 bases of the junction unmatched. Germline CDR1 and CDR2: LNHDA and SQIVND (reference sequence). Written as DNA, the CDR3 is TGTGCCAGTAGTCGTGGACAGGGGGGGAACTATGGCTACACCTTC. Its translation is CASSRGQGGNYGYTF. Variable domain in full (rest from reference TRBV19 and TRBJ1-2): DGGITQSPKYLFRKEGQNVTLSCEQNLNHDAMYWYRQDPGQGLRLIYYSQIVNDFQKGDIAEGYSVSREKKESFPLTVTSAQKNPTAFYLCASSRGQGGNYGYTFGSGTRLTVV.

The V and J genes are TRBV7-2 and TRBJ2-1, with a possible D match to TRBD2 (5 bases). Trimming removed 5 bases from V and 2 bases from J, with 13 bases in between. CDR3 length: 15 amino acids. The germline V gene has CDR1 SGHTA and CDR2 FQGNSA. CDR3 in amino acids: CASSPGGFTYNEQFF. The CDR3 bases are TGTGCCAGCAGCCCTGGCGGGTTCACCTACAATGAGCAGTTCTTC. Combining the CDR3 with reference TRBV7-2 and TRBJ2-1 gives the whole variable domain GAGVSQSPSNKVTEKGKDVELRCDPISGHTALYWYRQSLGQGLEFLIYFQGNSAPDKSGLPSDRFSAERTGGSVSTLTIQRTQQEDSAVYLCASSPGGFTYNEQFFGPGTRLTVL.

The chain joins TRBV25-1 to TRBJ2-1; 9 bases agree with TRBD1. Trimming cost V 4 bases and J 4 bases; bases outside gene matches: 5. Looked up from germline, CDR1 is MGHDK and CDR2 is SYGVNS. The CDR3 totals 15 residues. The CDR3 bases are TGTGCCAGCAGTGTTCGGGACAGGGTTTACAATGAGCAGTTCTTC. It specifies CASSVRDRVYNEQFF.

CDR3 sequence reads: CASSAGQGRGYTF. The CDR3 nucleotides read TGTGCCAGCAGCGCCGGACAGGGACGTGGCTACACCTTC. The chain combines TRBV25-1 with TRBJ1-2, with 8 positions matching TRBD1. Germline V gene sequence: CDR1 MGHDK, CDR2 SYGVNS. This CDR3 is built from 13 residues. V gave up 6 bases and J gave up 7 bases; unmatched junction bases: 7.

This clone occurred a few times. CDR3: CASSLTTASSGANVLTF. CDR3 DNA: TGTGCCAGCAGCTTAACAACAGCCTCCTCTGGGGCCAACGTCCTGACTTTC. The chain uses TRBV7-6 and TRBJ2-6; no clear D. The germline V gene encodes CDR1 SGHVS and CDR2 FNYEAQ. V was pared by 2 bases and J by 0 bases, with 11 bases between. The CDR3 totals 17 residues.

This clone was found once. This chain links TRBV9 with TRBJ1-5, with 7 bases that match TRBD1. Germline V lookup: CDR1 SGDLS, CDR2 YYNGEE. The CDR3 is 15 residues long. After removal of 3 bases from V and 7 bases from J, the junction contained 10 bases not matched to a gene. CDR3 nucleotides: TGTGCCAGCAGCGCCTCGACAGGGCTGGGACAGCCCCAGCATTTT. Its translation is CASSASTGLGQPQHF.

CDR3 in DNA: TGTGCCAGCAGCTTTACGGCGGGAGATCTGCGCCGCACAGATACGCAGTATTTT. Its translation: CASSFTAGDLRRTDTQYF. V gene TRBV7-9 combines with J gene TRBJ2-3, with TRBD2 identical over 7 bases. Per germline, CDR1 SEHNR and CDR2 FQNEAQ (reference sequence). CDR3 length: 18 residues. The ends lost 3 bases at V and 1 base at J; junction bases unmatched: 13.

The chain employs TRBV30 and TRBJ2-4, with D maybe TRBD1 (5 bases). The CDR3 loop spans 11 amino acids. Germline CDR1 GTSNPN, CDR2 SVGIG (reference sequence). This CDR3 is CAGAAKNIQYF. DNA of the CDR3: TGTGCTGGGGCGGCCAAAAACATTCAGTACTTC.

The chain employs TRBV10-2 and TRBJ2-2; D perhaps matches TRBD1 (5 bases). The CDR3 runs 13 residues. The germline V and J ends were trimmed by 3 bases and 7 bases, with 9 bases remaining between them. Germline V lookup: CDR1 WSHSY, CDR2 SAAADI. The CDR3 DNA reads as TGCGCCAGCAGTGACCGCAGGGTCGGGGAGCTGTTTTTT. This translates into CASSDRRVGELFF.

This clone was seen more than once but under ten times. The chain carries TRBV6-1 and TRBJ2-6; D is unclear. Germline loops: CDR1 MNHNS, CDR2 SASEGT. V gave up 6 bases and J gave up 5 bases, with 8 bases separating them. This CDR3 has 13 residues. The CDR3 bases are TGTGCCAGCAGGAGAGTCTGGGCCAACGTCCTGACTTTC. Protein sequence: CASRRVWANVLTF.

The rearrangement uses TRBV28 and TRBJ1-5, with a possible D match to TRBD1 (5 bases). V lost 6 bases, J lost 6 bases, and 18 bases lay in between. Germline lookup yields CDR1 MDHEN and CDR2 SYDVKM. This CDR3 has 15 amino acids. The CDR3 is CASSSPPGDGQPQHF. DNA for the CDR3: TGTGCCAGCAGCTCCCCCCCGGGGGATGGTCAGCCCCAGCATTTT.

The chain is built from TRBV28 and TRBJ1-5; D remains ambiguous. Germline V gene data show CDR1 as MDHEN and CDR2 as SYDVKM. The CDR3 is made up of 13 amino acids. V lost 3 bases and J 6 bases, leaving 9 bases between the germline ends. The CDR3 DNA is TGTGCCAGCAGTTTGAGGGTGCGTCAGCCCCAGCATTTT. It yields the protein CASSLRVRQPQHF.

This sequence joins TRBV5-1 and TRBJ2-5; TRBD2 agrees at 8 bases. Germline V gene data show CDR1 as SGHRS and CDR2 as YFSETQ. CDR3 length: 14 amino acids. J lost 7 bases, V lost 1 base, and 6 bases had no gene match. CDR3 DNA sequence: TGCGCCAGCAGCTTGACAGCGGGAGACGGGACCCAGTACTTC. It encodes CASSLTAGDGTQYF.

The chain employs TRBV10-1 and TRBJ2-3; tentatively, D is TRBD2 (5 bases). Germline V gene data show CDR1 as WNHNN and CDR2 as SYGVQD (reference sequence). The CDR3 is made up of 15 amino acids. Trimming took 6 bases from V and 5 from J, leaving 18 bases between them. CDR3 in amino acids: CASSNPTAAGDTQYF. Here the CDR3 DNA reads TGCGCCAGCAGCAATCCTACAGCGGCCGGAGATACGCAGTATTTT.

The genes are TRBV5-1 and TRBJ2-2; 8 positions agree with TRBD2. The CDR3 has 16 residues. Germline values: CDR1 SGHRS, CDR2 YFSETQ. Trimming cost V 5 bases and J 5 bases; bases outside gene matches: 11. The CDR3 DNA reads TGCGCCAGCAGACCCACGGGAGGGCCTCGGACCGGGGAGCTGTTTTTT. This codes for CASRPTGGPRTGELFF. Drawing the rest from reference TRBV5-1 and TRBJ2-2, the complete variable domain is KAGVTQTPRYLIKTRGQQVTLSCSPISGHRSVSWYQQTPGQGLQFLFEYFSETQRNKGNFPGRFSGRQFSNSRSEMNVSTLELGDSALYLCASRPTGGPRTGELFFGEGSRLTVL.

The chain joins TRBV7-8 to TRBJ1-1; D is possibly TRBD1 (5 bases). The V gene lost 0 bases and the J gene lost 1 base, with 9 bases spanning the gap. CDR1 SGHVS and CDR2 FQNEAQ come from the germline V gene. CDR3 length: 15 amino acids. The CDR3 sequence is CASSLAVRANTEAFF. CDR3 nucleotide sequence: TGTGCCAGCAGCTTAGCGGTCAGGGCGAACACTGAAGCTTTCTTT.

The CDR3 sequence: CASSSGQVYYEQYF. CDR3 sequence (DNA): TGTGCCAGCAGCTCCGGACAGGTGTATTACGAGCAGTACTTC. The V and J genes are TRBV11-2 and TRBJ2-7; 7 nucleotides align to TRBD1. The V and J ends lost 4 bases and 4 bases, in that order; junction bases with no gene match: 7. Germline loops: CDR1 SGHAT, CDR2 FQNNGV. CDR3 length: 14 amino acids.

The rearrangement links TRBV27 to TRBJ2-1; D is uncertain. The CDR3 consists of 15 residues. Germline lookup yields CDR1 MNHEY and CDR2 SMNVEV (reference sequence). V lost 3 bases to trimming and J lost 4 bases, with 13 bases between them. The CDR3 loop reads CASSFRGTGYNEQFF. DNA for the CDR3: TGTGCCAGCAGTTTCCGAGGTACCGGATACAATGAGCAGTTCTTC.

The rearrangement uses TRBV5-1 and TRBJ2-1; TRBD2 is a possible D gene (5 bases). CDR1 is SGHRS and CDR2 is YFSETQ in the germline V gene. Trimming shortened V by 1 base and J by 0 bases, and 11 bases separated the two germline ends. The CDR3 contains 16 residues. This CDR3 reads CASSLLAAGSYNEQFF. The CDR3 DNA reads TGCGCCAGCAGCTTGCTGGCGGCGGGCTCCTACAATGAGCAGTTCTTC.

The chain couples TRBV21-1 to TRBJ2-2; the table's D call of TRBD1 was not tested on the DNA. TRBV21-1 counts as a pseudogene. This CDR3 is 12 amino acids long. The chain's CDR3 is CASTLATGELFF. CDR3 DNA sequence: TGTGCCAGCACCCTGGCCACCGGGGAGCTGTTTTTT.